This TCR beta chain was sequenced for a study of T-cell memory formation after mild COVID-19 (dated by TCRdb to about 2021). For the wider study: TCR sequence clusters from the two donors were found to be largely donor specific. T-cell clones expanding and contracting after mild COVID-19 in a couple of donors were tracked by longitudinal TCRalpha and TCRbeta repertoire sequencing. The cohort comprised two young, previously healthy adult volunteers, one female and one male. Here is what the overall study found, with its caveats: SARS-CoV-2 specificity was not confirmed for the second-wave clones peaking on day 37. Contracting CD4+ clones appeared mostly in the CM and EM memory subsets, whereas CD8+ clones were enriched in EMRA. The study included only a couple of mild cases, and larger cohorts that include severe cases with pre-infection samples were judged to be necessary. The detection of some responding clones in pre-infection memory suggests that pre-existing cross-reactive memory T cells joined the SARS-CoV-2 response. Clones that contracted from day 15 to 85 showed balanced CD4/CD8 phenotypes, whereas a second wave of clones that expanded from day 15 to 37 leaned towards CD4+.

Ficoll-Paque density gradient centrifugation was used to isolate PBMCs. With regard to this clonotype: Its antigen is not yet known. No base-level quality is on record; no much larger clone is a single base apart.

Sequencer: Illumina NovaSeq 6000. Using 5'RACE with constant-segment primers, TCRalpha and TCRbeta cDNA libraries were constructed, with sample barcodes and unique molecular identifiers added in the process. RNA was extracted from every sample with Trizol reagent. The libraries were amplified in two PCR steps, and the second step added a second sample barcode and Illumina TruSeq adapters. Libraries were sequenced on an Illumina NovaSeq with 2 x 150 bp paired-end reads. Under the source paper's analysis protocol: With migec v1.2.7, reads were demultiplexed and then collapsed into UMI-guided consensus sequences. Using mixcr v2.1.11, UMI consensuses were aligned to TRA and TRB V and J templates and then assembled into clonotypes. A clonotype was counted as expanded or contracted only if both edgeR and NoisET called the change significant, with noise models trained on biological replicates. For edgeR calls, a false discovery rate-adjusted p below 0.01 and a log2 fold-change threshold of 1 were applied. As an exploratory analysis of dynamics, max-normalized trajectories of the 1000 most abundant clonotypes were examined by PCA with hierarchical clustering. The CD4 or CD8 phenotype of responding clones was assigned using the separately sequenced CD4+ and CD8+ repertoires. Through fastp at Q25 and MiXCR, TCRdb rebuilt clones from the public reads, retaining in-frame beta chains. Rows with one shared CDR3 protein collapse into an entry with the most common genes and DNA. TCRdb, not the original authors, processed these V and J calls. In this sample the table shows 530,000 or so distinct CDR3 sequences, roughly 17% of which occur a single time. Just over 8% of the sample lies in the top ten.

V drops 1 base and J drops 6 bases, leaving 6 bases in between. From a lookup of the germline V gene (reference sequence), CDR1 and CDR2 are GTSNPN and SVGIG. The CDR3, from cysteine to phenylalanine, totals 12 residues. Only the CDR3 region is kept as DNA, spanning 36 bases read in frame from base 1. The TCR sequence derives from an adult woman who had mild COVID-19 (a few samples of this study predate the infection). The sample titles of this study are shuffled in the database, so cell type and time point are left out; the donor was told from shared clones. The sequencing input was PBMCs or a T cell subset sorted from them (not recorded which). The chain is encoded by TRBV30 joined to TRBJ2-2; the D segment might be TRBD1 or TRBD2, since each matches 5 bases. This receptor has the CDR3 CAWSGGPGELFF. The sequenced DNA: TGTGCCTGGAGTGGGGGACCCGGGGAGCTGTTTTTT.